This is a list of T cell receptor beta chains from one sample in a study of T cell responses to AZD1222 COVID-19 vaccine. Assay used: immunoSEQ multiplex PCR; TCRdb lists only in-frame clones, some missing. Of approximately 120,000 clones detected, about 88% appear once; the ten largest clones hold roughly 4%. Sample: peripheral blood, taken on day 0 of AZD1222 vaccination. Every receptor here comes from an adult in good health. Each CDR3 is given with its conserved first and last residue. Fields, in order: D gene, J gene, CDR3 length, clone size, V gene, CDR3 protein, CDR3 DNA. A D gene is named only where the DNA matches it firmly. Clone size is not always given. Where it is, it says once, few, many or a class for expanded clones.

NA TRBJ2-7 18 NA TRBV3-1/TRBV3-2 CASSQDGGNSLHRAAEYF TGTGCCAGCAGCCAAGACGGCGGGAATAGCCTCCATCGGGCGGCGGAGTACTTC
NA TRBJ2-3 18 NA TRBV19 CASSIDPQQGSRTDTQYF TGTGCCAGTAGTATAGACCCTCAACAGGGTAGCAGGACAGATACGCAGTATTTT
NA TRBJ1-3 15 NA TRBV7-3 CASSSLGPSGNTIYF TGTGCCAGCAGCTCCCTCGGGCCTTCTGGAAACACCATATATTTT
TRBD2 TRBJ2-3 14 NA TRBV7-2 CASTERGKTDTQYF TGTGCCAGCACCGAGCGGGGGAAAACAGATACGCAGTATTTT
NA TRBJ1-3 13 NA TRBV11-2 CASSLTSGNTIYF TGTGCCAGCAGCTTAACCTCTGGAAACACCATATATTTT
NA TRBJ2-7 13 NA TRBV7-3 CASSPKGSYEQYF TGTGCCAGCAGCCCAAAGGGGAGCTACGAGCAGTACTTC
TRBD1 TRBJ1-6 14 NA TRBV2 CASSVDRGDSPLHF TGTGCCAGCAGTGTTGACAGGGGGGATTCACCCCTCCACTTT
NA TRBJ1-4 13 NA TRBV15 CATSKGAAEKLFF TGTGCCACCAGCAAGGGTGCTGCTGAAAAACTGTTTTTT
NA TRBJ2-5 16 NA TRBV9 CASSVASGAAQETQYF TGTGCCAGCAGCGTAGCTAGTGGGGCGGCCCAAGAGACCCAGTACTTC
NA TRBJ1-2 13 NA TRBV12-3/TRBV12-4 CASSQGTNYGYTF TGTGCCAGCAGCCAGGGGACAAACTATGGCTACACCTTC
NA TRBJ1-2 17 NA TRBV27 CASSLWARSKSYYGYTF TGTGCCAGCAGTTTATGGGCACGATCTAAGTCCTACTATGGCTACACCTTC
TRBD2 TRBJ2-3 14 NA TRBV5-6 CASRLAGAGDTQYF TGTGCCAGCAGGCTAGCGGGGGCCGGGGATACGCAGTATTTT
NA TRBJ2-7 13 NA TRBV6-5 CASSYGETYEQYF TGTGCCAGCAGTTATGGGGAAACCTACGAGCAGTACTTC
NA TRBJ2-5 13 NA TRBV13 CASRAREWETQYF TGTGCCAGCAGGGCTCGGGAATGGGAGACCCAGTACTTC
NA TRBJ1-1 13 NA TRBV10-2 CASSEVGNTEAFF TGCGCCAGCAGTGAAGTGGGGAACACTGAAGCTTTCTTT
NA TRBJ2-1 14 NA TRBV12-5 CASGPGPSYNEQFF TGTGCTAGTGGCCCGGGACCGTCCTACAATGAGCAGTTCTTC
NA TRBJ2-4 17 NA TRBV5-1 CASSSPYRTGPENIQYF TGCGCCAGCAGCTCTCCCTACCGGACGGGACCAGAAAACATTCAGTACTTC
TRBD1 TRBJ1-4 16 NA TRBV24-1 CATSDSGQGVREKLFF TGTGCCACCAGTGATTCCGGACAGGGGGTGCGCGAAAAACTGTTTTTT
NA TRBJ2-2 15 NA TRBV6-5 CATTKGNANTGELFF TGTGCCACCACAAAAGGCAACGCGAACACCGGGGAGCTGTTTTTT
NA TRBJ1-3 14 NA TRBV7-2 CASSLGVGGNTIYF TGTGCCAGCAGCTTAGGAGTGGGGGGAAACACCATATATTTT
TRBD1 TRBJ1-1 14 NA TRBV27 CASSSMDRGPEAFF TGTGCCAGCAGTTCAATGGACAGGGGGCCCGAAGCTTTCTTT
NA TRBJ2-7 11 once TRBV28 CASSLEREQYF TGTGCCAGCAGTTTAGAGAGGGAGCAGTACTTC
NA TRBJ1-2 15 NA TRBV7-3 CASSLIQGIIGGYTF TGTGCCAGCAGCTTAATTCAGGGTATAATTGGTGGCTACACCTTC
NA TRBJ2-7 18 NA TRBV9 CASSVYPQPGDSSYEQYF TGTGCCAGCAGCGTATATCCCCAACCGGGGGACAGCTCCTACGAGCAGTACTTC
TRBD2 TRBJ2-5 17 NA TRBV7-9 CASSLPDRGGHQETQYF TGTGCCAGCAGCTTACCCGACCGGGGGGGGCACCAAGAGACCCAGTACTTC
NA TRBJ1-2 14 NA TRBV4-2 CASSLTGPNYGYTF TGTGCCAGCAGCCTCACCGGGCCTAACTATGGCTACACCTTC
NA TRBJ2-1 11 NA TRBV29-1 CSVELGGEQFF TGCAGCGTTGAATTGGGAGGTGAGCAGTTCTTC
NA TRBJ2-7 15 NA TRBV7-2 CASSLGPASAYEQYF TGTGCCAGCAGCTTAGGACCGGCTAGCGCCTACGAGCAGTACTTC
NA TRBJ2-5 13 once TRBV29-1 CSVDRGQGRTQYF TGCAGCGTTGATCGGGGCCAGGGGAGGACCCAGTACTTC
NA TRBJ1-1 13 NA TRBV18 CASSPRTDTEAFF TGTGCCAGCTCACCACGGACAGACACTGAAGCTTTCTTT
TRBD2 TRBJ2-2 16 NA TRBV5-6 CASSSLTSVGTGELFF TGTGCCAGCAGCTCCCTAACTAGCGTGGGCACCGGGGAGCTGTTTTTT
NA TRBJ2-2 17 NA TRBV5-1 CASSLGRGAVNTGELFF TGCGCCAGCAGCTTGGGGCGGGGAGCGGTGAACACCGGGGAGCTGTTTTTT
NA TRBJ2-1 13 NA TRBV4-1 CASSHYQGGEQFF TGCGCCAGCAGCCATTACCAGGGAGGTGAGCAGTTCTTC
NA TRBJ1-6 14 NA TRBV27 CASNPGPAVRTLHF TGTGCCAGCAATCCGGGGCCCGCAGTGAGAACCCTCCACTTT
NA TRBJ1-2 13 NA TRBV7-2 CASSLPGNDGYTF TGTGCCAGCAGCTTACCAGGAAATGATGGCTACACCTTC
TRBD1 TRBJ1-2 13 few TRBV7-9 CASSRPGTGENTF TGTGCCAGCAGCCGTCCCGGGACAGGTGAAAACACCTTC
NA TRBJ2-7 15 NA TRBV6-5 CASSLDRRSSYEQYF TGTGCCAGCAGTTTAGACAGACGGAGCTCCTACGAGCAGTACTTC
NA TRBJ1-6 15 NA TRBV27 CASSLSGQGNSPLHF TGTGCCAGCAGTTTATCCGGGCAGGGGAATTCACCCCTCCACTTT
TRBD2 TRBJ2-3 14 NA TRBV6-4 CASSLAGDTDTQYF TGTGCCAGCAGCCTAGCGGGGGACACAGATACGCAGTATTTT
TRBD1 TRBJ2-2 16 NA TRBV7-9 CASRPRGQGAIGELFF TGTGCCAGCAGACCACGTGGACAGGGGGCGATCGGGGAGCTGTTTTTT
NA TRBJ2-5 16 NA TRBV12-5 CASGLVLRGGEETQYF TGTGCTAGTGGTTTGGTCCTAAGGGGGGGCGAGGAGACCCAGTACTTC
NA TRBJ1-5 14 NA TRBV28 CASIGSFLHQPQHF TGTGCCAGCATAGGCTCTTTTCTTCATCAGCCCCAGCATTTT
TRBD1 TRBJ1-1 12 NA TRBV5-6 CASNQGGTEAFF TGTGCCAGCAACCAGGGGGGAACTGAAGCTTTCTTT
NA TRBJ2-2 15 NA TRBV24-1 CATSEGGVDTGELFF TGTGCCACCAGTGAAGGGGGTGTGGACACCGGGGAGCTGTTTTTT
NA TRBJ1-2 14 once TRBV19 CASSRAGIPRGYTF TGTGCCAGTAGCAGAGCAGGGATTCCTCGAGGCTACACCTTC
TRBD1 TRBJ1-1 13 NA TRBV12-3/TRBV12-4 CASSPGTVREAFF TGTGCCAGCAGCCCTGGGACAGTTCGTGAAGCTTTCTTT
TRBD2 TRBJ2-2 16 NA TRBV7-2 CASSLDGSGGTGELFF TGTGCCAGCAGCTTAGATGGTAGCGGGGGGACCGGGGAGCTGTTTTTT
NA TRBJ1-2 18 NA TRBV18 CASSPPYPGQTSNYGYTF TGTGCCAGCTCACCACCGTACCCCGGGCAGACATCTAACTATGGCTACACCTTC